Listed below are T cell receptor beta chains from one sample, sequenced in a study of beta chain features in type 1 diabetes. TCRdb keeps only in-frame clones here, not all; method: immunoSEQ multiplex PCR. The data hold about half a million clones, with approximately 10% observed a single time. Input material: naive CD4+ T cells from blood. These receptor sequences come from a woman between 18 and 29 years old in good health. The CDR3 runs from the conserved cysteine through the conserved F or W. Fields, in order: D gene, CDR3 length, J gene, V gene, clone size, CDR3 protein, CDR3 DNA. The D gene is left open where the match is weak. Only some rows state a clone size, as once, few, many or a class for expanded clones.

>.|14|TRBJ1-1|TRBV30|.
CAWSYTAGRGEAFF
TGTGCCTGGAGTTACACCGCGGGGAGGGGTGAAGCTTTCTTT
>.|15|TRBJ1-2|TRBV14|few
CASSQEGLIWSGYTF
TGTGCCAGCAGCCAAGAGGGTCTTATCTGGAGCGGCTACACCTTC
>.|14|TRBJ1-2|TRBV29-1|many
CSVGPTSRDYGYTF
TGCAGCGTAGGCCCGACCTCTCGGGACTATGGCTACACCTTC
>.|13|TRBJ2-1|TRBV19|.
CASSIEGDRARFF
TGTGCCAGTAGTATAGAGGGGGATAGGGCACGGTTCTTC
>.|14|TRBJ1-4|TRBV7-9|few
CASSFFGINEKLFF
TGTGCCAGCAGCTTTTTCGGGATTAATGAAAAACTGTTTTTT
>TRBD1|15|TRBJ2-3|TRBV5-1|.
CASSFRQGGTDTQYF
TGCGCCAGCAGCTTTCGACAGGGAGGCACAGATACGCAGTATTTT
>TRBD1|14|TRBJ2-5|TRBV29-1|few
CSVRTGRDQETQYF
TGCAGCGTTCGGACAGGGCGGGACCAAGAGACCCAGTACTTC
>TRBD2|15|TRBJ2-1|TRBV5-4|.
CASSALREASNEQFF
TGTGCCAGCAGCGCCCTACGGGAGGCGAGCAATGAGCAGTTCTTC
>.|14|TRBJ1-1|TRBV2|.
CASSGIGKNTEAFF
TGTGCCAGCAGTGGGATAGGGAAGAACACTGAAGCTTTCTTT
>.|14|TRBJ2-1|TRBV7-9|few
CASSPRDNYNEQFF
TGTGCCAGCAGCCCAAGGGACAACTACAATGAGCAGTTCTTC
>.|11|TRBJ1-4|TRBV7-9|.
CASSPGGKLFF
TGTGCCAGCAGCCCGGGTGGAAAACTGTTTTTT
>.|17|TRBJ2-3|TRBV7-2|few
CASRPPWVGSAPDTQYF
TGTGCCAGCAGGCCCCCCTGGGTCGGGAGTGCCCCAGATACGCAGTATTTT
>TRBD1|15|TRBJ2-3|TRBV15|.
CATSRGTGNTDTQYF
TGTGCCACCAGCAGAGGGACAGGGAACACAGATACGCAGTATTTT
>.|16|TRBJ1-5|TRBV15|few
CATSRDRAGGAQPQHF
TGTGCCACCAGCAGAGATCGGGCGGGGGGAGCTCAGCCCCAGCATTTT
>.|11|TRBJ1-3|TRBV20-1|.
CSATYGNTIYF
TGCAGTGCTACTTATGGAAACACCATATATTTT
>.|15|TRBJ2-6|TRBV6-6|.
CASSPPDSGANVLTF
TGTGCCAGCAGTCCCCCCGACTCTGGGGCCAACGTCCTGACTTTC
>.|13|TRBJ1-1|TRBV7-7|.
CASSFLLNTEAFF
TGTGCCAGCAGCTTCCTACTTAACACTGAAGCTTTCTTT
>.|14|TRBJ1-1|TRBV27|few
CASSLFQGSMEAFF
TGTGCCAGCAGTTTATTTCAGGGTTCCATGGAAGCTTTCTTT
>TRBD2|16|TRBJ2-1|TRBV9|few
CASSVTSGATYNEQFF
TGTGCCAGCAGCGTGACTAGCGGGGCGACCTACAATGAGCAGTTCTTC
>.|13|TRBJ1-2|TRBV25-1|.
CASSESGNYGYTF
TGTGCCAGCAGTGAATCAGGGAACTATGGCTACACCTTC
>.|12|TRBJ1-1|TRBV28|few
CASTLSGTEAFF
TGTGCCAGCACCCTATCCGGGACTGAAGCTTTCTTT
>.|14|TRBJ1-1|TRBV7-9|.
CASSLGAIGVGAFF
TGTGCCAGCAGCTTAGGGGCGATTGGGGTAGGAGCTTTCTTT
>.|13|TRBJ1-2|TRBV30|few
CAWSPRGTDGYTF
TGTGCCTGGAGTCCGCGCGGGACGGATGGCTACACCTTC
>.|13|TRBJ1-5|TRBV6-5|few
CASSYRVNQPQHF
TGTGCCAGCAGTTACCGGGTCAATCAGCCCCAGCATTTT
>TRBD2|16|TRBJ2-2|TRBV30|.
CAWSLWTSRNTGELFF
TGTGCCTGGAGTCTGTGGACTAGCCGGAACACCGGGGAGCTGTTTTTT
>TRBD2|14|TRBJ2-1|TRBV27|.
CASRGTSGSNEQFF
TGTGCCAGCAGAGGGACTAGCGGGAGTAATGAGCAGTTCTTC
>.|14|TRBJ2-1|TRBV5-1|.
CASSLEPFGNEQFF
TGCGCCAGCAGCTTGGAGCCTTTTGGAAATGAGCAGTTCTTC